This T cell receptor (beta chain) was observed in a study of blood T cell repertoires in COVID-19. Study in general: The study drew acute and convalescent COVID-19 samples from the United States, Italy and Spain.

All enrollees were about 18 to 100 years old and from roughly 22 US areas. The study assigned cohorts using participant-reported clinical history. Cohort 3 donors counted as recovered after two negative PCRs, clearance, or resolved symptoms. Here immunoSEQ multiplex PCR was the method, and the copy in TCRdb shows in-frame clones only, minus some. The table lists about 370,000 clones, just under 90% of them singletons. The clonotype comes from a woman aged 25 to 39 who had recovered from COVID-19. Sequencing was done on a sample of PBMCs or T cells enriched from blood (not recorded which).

Here the CDR3 DNA reads TGCGCCAGCAGATTTTTGCAGGGGGATATTGAGCAGTTCTTC. Residues: CASRFLQGDIEQFF. The chain couples TRBV5-1 to TRBJ2-1; 7 nucleotides match TRBD1. The germline V gene encodes CDR1 SGHRS and CDR2 YFSETQ. V lost 5 bases and J lost 9; bases outside the gene matches: 11. CDR3 length equals 14 residues.